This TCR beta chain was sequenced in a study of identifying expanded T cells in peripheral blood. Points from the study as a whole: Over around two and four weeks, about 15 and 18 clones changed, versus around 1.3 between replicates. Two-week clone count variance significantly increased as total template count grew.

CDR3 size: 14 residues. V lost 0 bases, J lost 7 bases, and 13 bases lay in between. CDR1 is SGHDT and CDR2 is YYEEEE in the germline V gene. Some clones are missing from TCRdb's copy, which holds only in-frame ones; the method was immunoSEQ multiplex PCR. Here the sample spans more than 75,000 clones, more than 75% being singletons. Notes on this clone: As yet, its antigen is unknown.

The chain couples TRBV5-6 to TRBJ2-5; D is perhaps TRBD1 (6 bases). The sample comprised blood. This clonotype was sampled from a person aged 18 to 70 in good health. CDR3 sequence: CASSLAGDGVTQYF. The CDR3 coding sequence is TGTGCCAGCAGCTTGGCAGGGGACGGGGTGACCCAGTACTTC.